This TCR beta chain comes out of a study of T cell responses to AZD1222 COVID-19 vaccine. The V and J ends lost 3 bases and 0 bases respectively, with 8 bases between them. CDR1 SGHTA and CDR2 FQGTGA come from the germline V gene. The CDR3 length is 14 residues. TCRdb's copy holds only in-frame clones and misses some; the assay was immunoSEQ multiplex PCR. Here the sample spans more than 60,000 clones, approximately 90% being singletons. This sequence was found in an adult in good health. The material sequenced was peripheral blood, taken on day 0 of AZD1222 vaccination. The rearrangement links TRBV7-3 to TRBJ1-1; D not resolved. CDR3 DNA sequence: TGTGCCAGCAGCTTTACCACCGTGAACACTGAAGCTTTCTTT. It encodes CASSFTTVNTEAFF.